This TCR beta chain comes out of a study of graft-versus-host responses after intestinal transplantation. Study-wide background: Transplant types were multivisceral, liver-intestinal, or isolated intestinal. Induction using anti-thymocyte globulin, followed by tacrolimus and steroids for two to three years, was given to all recipients.

Trimming removed 2 bases from V and 5 bases from J; junction bases left unmatched: 3. Germline V CDR1 and CDR2: MDHEN, SYDVKM. This CDR3 contains 13 residues. Study-level findings and limits: High graft-versus-host to host-versus-graft clonal ratios were found in allografts of patients who had graft-donor T cell macrochimerism. Researchers found peak circulating GvH clone levels linked to early post-transplant HvG declines.

Libraries were prepared by immunoSEQ multiplex PCR; TCRdb keeps only in-frame clonotypes and omits some of them. The profile covers about 57,000 clones, with roughly 89% appearing a single time and around 1.5% taken by the ten largest. This clone was detected only a few times. The antigen is not known. This material consisted of PBMCs, taken 26 days after transplant. This TCR came from a human patient who received an intestinal transplant, so some T cells may come from the graft donor. The chain combines TRBV28 with TRBJ2-7; 7 positions agree with TRBD1. CDR3 bases: TGTGCCAGCAGTTTAGTAGGGGGCAACGAGCAGTACGTC. It is translated as CASSLVGGNEQYV.